This T cell receptor (beta chain) originates from a study of blood T cell repertoires in COVID-19. Background on the study: Sample material is recorded as cDNA or gDNA derived from T cells, B-cell-depleted T cells, or PBMCs.

Each participant's cohort was designated according to participant-reported clinical history. The recovered donors of Cohort 3 showed two negative PCRs, clearance, or symptom resolution. Looked up from germline, CDR1 is SNHLY and CDR2 is FYNNEI. V trimming: 9 bases; J trimming: 5 bases; junction bases outside the gene matches: 7. The CDR3 consists of 12 residues. Original processing notes: Amplified reference gene primers provided the basis for estimating nucleated cell counts. Produced via immunoSEQ multiplex PCR; TCRdb's table is partial and in-frame only. That table gives V, J and clone size, and the DNA gave D and trimming. Found here are a few hundred thousand clones, around 86% of them singletons; the top ten hold about 4.1%.

Sequencing was carried out using PBMCs or T cells enriched from blood (not recorded which). V and J are TRBV2 and TRBJ2-7; 7 bases match TRBD1. The receptor comes from a man in his thirties or forties who had recovered from COVID-19. In DNA form, the CDR3 reads TGTGCCAGTACAGGGGTAGTCCACGAGCAGTACTTC. This translates into CASTGVVHEQYF.